This passage covers 5 T cell receptor beta chains from one sample sequenced in a study of T cell responses to AZD1222 COVID-19 vaccine. Repertoires were generated with immunoSEQ multiplex PCR, while TCRdb's copy carries only in-frame clones and drops some. The sample lists around 160,000 clones, roughly 89% occurring once. This sample comprised peripheral blood, obtained on day 0 of AZD1222 vaccination. The receptors here all came from an adult in good health.

The chain couples TRBV5-1 to TRBJ1-2; 7 positions match TRBD1. The CDR3 sequence is 14 residues long. J gave up 4 bases and V 4 bases, and 7 bases lay outside the gene matches. CDR1 SGHRS and CDR2 YFSETQ come from the germline V gene. DNA for the CDR3: TGCGCCAGCAGCCCAGATTCAGGGGGCTATGGCTACACCTTC. It translates to CASSPDSGGYGYTF.

This sequence joins TRBV19 and TRBJ1-1, with D perhaps matching TRBD1 (5 bases). Germline V CDR1 and CDR2: LNHDA, SQIVND (reference sequence). Trimming removed 2 bases from V and 2 bases from J, with 6 bases in between. CDR3 size: 13 residues. CDR3 sequence (DNA): TGTGCCAGTAGTATAAGGGACAACACTGAAGCTTTCTTT. Translated: CASSIRDNTEAFF.

The chain links TRBV21-1 to TRBJ2-5; the D segment call TRBD2 is taken from the table without a DNA check. TRBV21-1 is flagged as a pseudogene. The CDR3 runs to 17 residues. CDR3 in DNA: TGTGCCAGCAGCAACTGCGAACCGGGAGACGAGAAAGAGACCCAGTACTTC. Translated: CASSNCEPGDEKETQYF.

About this clone itself: The germline gene is not matched at one end of the junction; a read error may be the cause. The chain joins TRBV27 to TRBJ1-5; no clear D gene. The CDR3 has 14 residues. The germline V gene has CDR1 MNHEY and CDR2 SMNVEV (reference sequence). CDR3 residues: CATRALSSNQPQHF. Written as DNA, the CDR3 is TGCGCCACAAGGGCTCTCTCCAGCAATCAGCCCCAGCATTTT.

The V gene is TRBV10-3, the J gene TRBJ2-2; D gene unclear. The CDR3 is made up of 17 amino acids. Germline CDR1 and CDR2: ENHRY and SYGVKD. Trimming left V 3 bases short and J 0 bases short, with 14 bases between. This CDR3 is CAISERKLDANTGELFF. The DNA of the CDR3 is TGTGCCATCAGTGAAAGGAAGCTAGATGCGAACACCGGGGAGCTGTTTTTT.